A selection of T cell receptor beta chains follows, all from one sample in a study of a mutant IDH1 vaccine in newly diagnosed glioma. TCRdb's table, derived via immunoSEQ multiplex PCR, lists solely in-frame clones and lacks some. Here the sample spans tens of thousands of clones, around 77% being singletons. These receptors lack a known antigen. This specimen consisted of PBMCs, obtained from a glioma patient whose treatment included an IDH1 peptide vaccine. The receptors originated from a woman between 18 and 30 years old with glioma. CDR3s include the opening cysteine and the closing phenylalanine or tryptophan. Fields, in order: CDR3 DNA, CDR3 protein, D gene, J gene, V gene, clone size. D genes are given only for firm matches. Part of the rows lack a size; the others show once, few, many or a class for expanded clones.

TGTGCCAGCAGCTTTGGGACTAGGGGGTACGAGCAGTACTTC,CASSFGTRGYEQYF,TRBD2,TRBJ2-7,TRBV7-2,-
TGTGCCAGCAGTGAAGCGGGGTTGGTGGGGGAGACCCAGTACTTC,CASSEAGLVGETQYF,-,TRBJ2-5,TRBV2,-
TGTGCCAGCTCCATAGTCCAGAGGACAGGGCTGACAAGCTCCTACAATGAGCAGTTCTTC,CASSIVQRTGLTSSYNEQFF,TRBD1,TRBJ2-1,TRBV18,-
TGTGCCAGCAGTTTAAAGTCCGGGGAGCTGTTTTTT,CASSLKSGELFF,-,TRBJ2-2,TRBV27,-
TGTGCCAGCAGCCCTTTGACAGGGGTGGCGTTCGCCGGGGAGCTGTTTTTT,CASSPLTGVAFAGELFF,TRBD1,TRBJ2-2,TRBV7-9,-
TGTGCCAGCAGCTTGGCCACCTACGAGCAGTACTTC,CASSLATYEQYF,-,TRBJ2-7,TRBV5-6,-
TGCGCCAGCAGGGCACGACAGGACCCTAATTCACCCCTCCACTTT,CASRARQDPNSPLHF,-,TRBJ1-6,TRBV5-1,-
TGCGCCAGCAGCTTGGAGTCAGGCAATCAGCCCCAGCATTTT,CASSLESGNQPQHF,-,TRBJ1-5,TRBV5-1,-
TGCAGCGTTGATAAGGGAGGAAGGGAGACCCAGTACTTC,CSVDKGGRETQYF,-,TRBJ2-5,TRBV29-1,few
TGTGCCAGCAGTGAATCCGGCCTTTACGAGCAGTACTTC,CASSESGLYEQYF,-,TRBJ2-7,TRBV25-1,-
TGCGCCAGCAGCATGACTAGCGGGGGGGCACGCACAGATACGCAGTATTTT,CASSMTSGGARTDTQYF,TRBD2,TRBJ2-3,TRBV5-1,-
TGCGCCAGCAGCCAAGTCCATCTGACGGACAGAAATCAGCCCCAGCATTTT,CASSQVHLTDRNQPQHF,-,TRBJ1-5,TRBV4-1,few
TGTGCCAGCAGCTTGGCCGGATTGGAGGGCACTGAAGCTTTCTTT,CASSLAGLEGTEAFF,-,TRBJ1-1,TRBV5-6,once
TGTGCCATCAGTGGGAAGAGGGGTGAAAAACTGTTTTTT,CAISGKRGEKLFF,-,TRBJ1-4,TRBV10-3,-
TGTGCCAGCAGGGGACCACAGGGATCTGGGGCCAACGTCCTGACTTTC,CASRGPQGSGANVLTF,-,TRBJ2-6,TRBV5-6,once
TGTGCCAGCAACGATGGACTTTTGGGGCTCACAGATACGCAGTATTTT,CASNDGLLGLTDTQYF,-,TRBJ2-3,TRBV2,once
TGCGCCAGCAGCTTGGTGCCCTCGGGGGTAAACACTGAAGCTTTCTTT,CASSLVPSGVNTEAFF,-,TRBJ1-1,TRBV5-1,-
TGTGCCAGTAGATCAGGGGGAGACACTGAAGCTTTCTTT,CASRSGGDTEAFF,TRBD1,TRBJ1-1,TRBV19,-
TGTGCCAGCAGCTTGGCCCTGGGGGCGGCCTATGGCTACACCTTC,CASSLALGAAYGYTF,-,TRBJ1-2,TRBV5-5,-
TGTGCCAGTAGTATTTCCGGGAGGGCCTCGGTTTACGAGCAGTACTTC,CASSISGRASVYEQYF,TRBD2,TRBJ2-7,TRBV19,-
TGTGCCAGCAGAAACAGGGGGCTTAGTGACACTGAAGCTTTCTTT,CASRNRGLSDTEAFF,TRBD1,TRBJ1-1,TRBV27,-
TGTGCCAGCAGTTACGTGGGCTACGAGCAGTACTTC,CASSYVGYEQYF,-,TRBJ2-7,TRBV6-5,-
TGTGCCAGCCACCGCGGGGCCTCTGGAAACACCATATATTTT,CASHRGASGNTIYF,-,TRBJ1-3,TRBV19,-
TGTGCCATCAGTGAGGGGGGGGGAATGGGCACTGAAGCTTTCTTT,CAISEGGGMGTEAFF,-,TRBJ1-1,TRBV10-3,-
TGTGCCAGCTCACTCCTGGGGGGGGCCAGCAATCAGCCCCAGCATTTT,CASSLLGGASNQPQHF,-,TRBJ1-5,TRBV18,-
TGTGCCAGCAGGGAGGGACCCATGAACACTGAAGCTTTCTTT,CASREGPMNTEAFF,-,TRBJ1-1,TRBV6-1,-